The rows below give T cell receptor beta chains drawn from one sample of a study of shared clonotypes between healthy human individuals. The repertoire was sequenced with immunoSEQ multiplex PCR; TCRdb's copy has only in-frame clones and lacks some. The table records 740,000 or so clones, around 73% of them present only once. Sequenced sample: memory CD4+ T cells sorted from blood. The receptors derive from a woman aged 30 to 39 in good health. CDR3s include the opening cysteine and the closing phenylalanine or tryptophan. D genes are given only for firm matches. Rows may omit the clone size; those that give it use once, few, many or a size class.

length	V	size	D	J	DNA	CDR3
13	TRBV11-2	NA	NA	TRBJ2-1	TGTGCCAGCAGCTCCCACACCAACAATGAGCAGTTCTTC	CASSSHTNNEQFF
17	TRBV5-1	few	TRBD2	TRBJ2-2	TGCGCCAGCAGCTTGGGGGTAGCGGGAGCCGGCACCGGGGAGCTGTTTTTT	CASSLGVAGAGTGELFF
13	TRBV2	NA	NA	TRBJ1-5	TGTGCCAGCAGTGCTACCGTAGATCAGCCCCAGCATTTT	CASSATVDQPQHF
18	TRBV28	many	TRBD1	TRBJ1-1	TGTGCCAGCAGTTCTATGTGGCAGGGGGCGGAGGCGGACACTGAAGCTTTCTTT	CASSSMWQGAEADTEAFF
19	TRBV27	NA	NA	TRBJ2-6	TGTGCCAGCAGTTTATTCCAGGGTGTAACCCACTCTGGGGCCAACGTCCTGACTTTC	CASSLFQGVTHSGANVLTF
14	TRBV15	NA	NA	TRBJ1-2	TGTGCCACCAGCAGGGAAACAGGGAACTATGGCTACACCTTC	CATSRETGNYGYTF
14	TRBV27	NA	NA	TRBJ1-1	TGTGCCAGCAGTCGCTCGGTTGGTAGCACTGAAGCTTTCTTT	CASSRSVGSTEAFF
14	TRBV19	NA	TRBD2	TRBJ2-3	TGTGCCAGTAGTACGCGGGGGAGCTCAGATACGCAGTATTTT	CASSTRGSSDTQYF
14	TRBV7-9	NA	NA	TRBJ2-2	TGTGCCAGCAGCTTGTACAGTCTCACCGGGGAGCTGTTTTTT	CASSLYSLTGELFF
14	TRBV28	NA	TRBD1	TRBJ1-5	TGTGCCAGCAAACGACAGGGTAACAATCAGCCCCAGCATTTT	CASKRQGNNQPQHF
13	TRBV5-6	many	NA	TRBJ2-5	TGTGCCAGCACCTTCCTTGGGGTCGCAACCCAGTACTTC	CASTFLGVATQYF
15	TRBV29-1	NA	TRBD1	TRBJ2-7	TGCAGCGGGTGGGACAGGGGGTCTCCCTTTGGCGAGCAGTACTTC	CSGWDRGSPFGEQYF
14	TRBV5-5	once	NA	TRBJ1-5	TGTGCCAGCAGCTTGGTGGCCCTCAATCAGCCCCAGCATTTT	CASSLVALNQPQHF
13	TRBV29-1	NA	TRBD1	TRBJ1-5	TGCAGCGTTGCCCAGGGGGGGAATCAGCCCCAGCATTTT	CSVAQGGNQPQHF
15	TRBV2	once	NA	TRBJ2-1	TGTGCCAGCGTTGAAGCCGGAGTCACATACAATGAGCAGTTCTTC	CASVEAGVTYNEQFF
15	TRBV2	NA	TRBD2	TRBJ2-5	TGTGCCAGCACTATCGGACTAGCCCGGCAAGAGACCCAGTACTTC	CASTIGLARQETQYF
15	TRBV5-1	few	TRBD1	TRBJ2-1	TGCGCCAGCAGCCCGGGACAGGACGGATACAATGAGCAGTTCTTC	CASSPGQDGYNEQFF
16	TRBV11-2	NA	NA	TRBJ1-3	TGTGCCAGCAGCTTAGGACGGCCGGATGACGGAAACACCATATATTTT	CASSLGRPDDGNTIYF
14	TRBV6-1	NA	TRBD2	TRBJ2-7	TGTGCCAGCAGTGACGGACTAGCGGGAGCGAAGCAGTACTTC	CASSDGLAGAKQYF
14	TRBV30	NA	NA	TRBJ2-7	TGTGCCTGGAGTCCGGGGCTTAGCCCCTACGAGCAGTACTTC	CAWSPGLSPYEQYF
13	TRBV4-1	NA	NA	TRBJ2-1	TGCGCCAGCAGCCAACCTGTAGTTCGTGAGCAGTTCTTC	CASSQPVVREQFF
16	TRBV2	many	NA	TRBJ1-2	TGTGCCAGCAGTGCTCGGGAAGGCGGCATCAGGCGAGGCTACACCTTC	CASSAREGGIRRGYTF
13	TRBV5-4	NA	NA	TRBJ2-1	TGTGCCAGCAGCCAAAAAGGTGGCAATGAGCAGTTCTTC	CASSQKGGNEQFF
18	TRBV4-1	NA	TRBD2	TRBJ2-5	TGCGCCAGCAGCCAAGATTTTTTGGCTAGCGGGAGACGGGAGACCCAGTACTTC	CASSQDFLASGRRETQYF
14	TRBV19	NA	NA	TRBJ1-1	TGTGCCAGTAGTATAGGGACGGCGAACACTGAAGCTTTCTTT	CASSIGTANTEAFF
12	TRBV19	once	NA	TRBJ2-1	TGTGCCACAGTCGGGAGTGGGAATGAGCAGTTCTTC	CATVGSGNEQFF
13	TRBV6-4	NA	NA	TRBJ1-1	TGTGCCAGCAGTCACACAGGGTTAACTGAAGCTTTCTTT	CASSHTGLTEAFF
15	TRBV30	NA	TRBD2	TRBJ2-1	TGTGCCTGGAGTGCCACTAGCGGGAGGGGTAATGAGCAGTTCTTC	CAWSATSGRGNEQFF
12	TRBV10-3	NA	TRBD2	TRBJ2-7	TGTGCCATCAGTACTAGCGGATACGAGCAGTACTTC	CAISTSGYEQYF
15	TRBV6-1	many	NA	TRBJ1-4	TGTGCCAGCAGTGCAACGGGAAAACATAATGAAAAACTGTTTTTT	CASSATGKHNEKLFF
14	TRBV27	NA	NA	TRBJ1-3	TGTGCCAGCAGTTCAGGGGATAGTGGAAACACCATATATTTT	CASSSGDSGNTIYF
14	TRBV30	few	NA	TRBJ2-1	TGTGCCTGGAAATCGGGGGCCTACTACAATGAGCAGTTCTTC	CAWKSGAYYNEQFF
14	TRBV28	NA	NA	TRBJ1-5	TGTGCCAGCAGTCTCGGGACAATTTATCTGCCCCAGCATTTT	CASSLGTIYLPQHF
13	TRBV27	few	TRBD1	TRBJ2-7	TGTGCCAGCAGGAGGACAGGGTCGGGGGAGCAGTACTTC	CASRRTGSGEQYF
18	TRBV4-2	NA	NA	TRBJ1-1	TGTGCCAGCAGCCAAGATCCGGGGCGACGGGACTGGAACACTGAAGCTTTCTTT	CASSQDPGRRDWNTEAFF
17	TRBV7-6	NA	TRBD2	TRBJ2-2	TGTGCCAGCAGCTTCGTCGTGGCGGGAGACAGCACCGGGGAGCTGTTTTTT	CASSFVVAGDSTGELFF
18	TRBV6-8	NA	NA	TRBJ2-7	TGTGCCAGCAGTTACTACAGGGAGCGCACCTCTCACCACTACGAGCAGTACTTC	CASSYYRERTSHHYEQYF
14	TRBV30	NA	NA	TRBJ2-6	TGTGCCTGTGACAGGAGCTCTGGGGCCAACGTCCTGACTTTC	CACDRSSGANVLTF
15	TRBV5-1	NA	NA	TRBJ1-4	TGCGCCAGCAGCTTGGGAGGGGTGACTAATGAAAAACTGTTTTTT	CASSLGGVTNEKLFF
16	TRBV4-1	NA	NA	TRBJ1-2	TGCGCCAGCAGCCAAGATTATACAGGGCCTCCGGGAGGCTACACCTTC	CASSQDYTGPPGGYTF
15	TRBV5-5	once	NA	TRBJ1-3	TGTGCCAGCAGCTTGGGTGTTACCTCTGGAAACACCATATATTTT	CASSLGVTSGNTIYF
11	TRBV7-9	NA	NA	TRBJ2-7	TGTGCCAGCAGCAACAACTACGAGCAGTACTTC	CASSNNYEQYF
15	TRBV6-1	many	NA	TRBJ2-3	TGTGCCAGCTCGGGGCGGGCGGATCTTTCAGATACGCAGTATTTT	CASSGRADLSDTQYF
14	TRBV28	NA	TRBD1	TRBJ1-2	TGTGCCAGCAGTTCCTGGACAGGTGGCTATGGCTACACCTTC	CASSSWTGGYGYTF
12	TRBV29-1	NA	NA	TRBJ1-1	TGCAGCGTCGTTGGTGAGAACACTGAAGCTTTCTTT	CSVVGENTEAFF
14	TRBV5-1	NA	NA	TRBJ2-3	TGCGCCAGCAGCCCCGGCCTGGCTAGAGATACGCAGTATTTT	CASSPGLARDTQYF
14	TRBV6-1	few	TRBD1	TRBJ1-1	TGTGCCAGCATCCCGACAGGGACGAACACTGAAGCTTTCTTT	CASIPTGTNTEAFF
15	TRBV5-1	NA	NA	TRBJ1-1	TGCGCCAGCAGCTTGAGGGTCGGGGGATACACTGAAGCTTTCTTT	CASSLRVGGYTEAFF
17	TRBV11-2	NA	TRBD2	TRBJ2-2	TGTGCCAGCAGCCGAGGACTAGCGGGGTGGAACACCGGGGAGCTGTTTTTT	CASSRGLAGWNTGELFF
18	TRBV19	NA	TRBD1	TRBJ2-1	TGTGCCAGTAGTCCGGGACAGGGGGCTCGGCGCTCCTACAATGAGCAGTTCTTC	CASSPGQGARRSYNEQFF
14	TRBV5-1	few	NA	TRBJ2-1	TGCGCCAGCAGCTTGGGGGACAACTACAATGAGCAGTTCTTC	CASSLGDNYNEQFF
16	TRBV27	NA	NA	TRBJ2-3	TGTGCCAGCAGTTTAAGACTACCTACCTTCACAGATACGCAGTATTTT	CASSLRLPTFTDTQYF
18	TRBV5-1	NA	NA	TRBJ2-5	TGCGCCAGCAGCCCAACAGCGGTGGGAGGGGGTTCGTTGGAGACCCAGTACTTC	CASSPTAVGGGSLETQYF
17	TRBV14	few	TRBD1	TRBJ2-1	TGTGCCAGCAGCCAAGATCTTTGGAGGACAGGGAGCAATGAGCAGTTCTTC	CASSQDLWRTGSNEQFF
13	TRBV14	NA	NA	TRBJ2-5	TGTGCCAGCAGCCAAGAATCTCGGGAGACCCAGTACTTC	CASSQESRETQYF
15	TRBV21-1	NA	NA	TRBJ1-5	TGTGCCAGCAGCAAAGTACTAGGGTCCTGTCAGCCCCAGCATTTT	CASSKVLGSCQPQHF
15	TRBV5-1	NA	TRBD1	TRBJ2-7	TGCGCCAGCAGCTCCACTGACAGGGGGTACTACGAGCAGTACTTC	CASSSTDRGYYEQYF